Presented here are 26 T cell receptor beta chains from one specimen sequenced in a study of graft-versus-host responses after intestinal transplantation. The method was immunoSEQ multiplex PCR; TCRdb's version includes in-frame clones alone and lacks a portion of them. This sample has some 43,000 clones; just under 95% occur once, and the top ten carry roughly 1.5%. The sequences come from PBMCs, collected approximately 350 days after intestinal transplant. The source of these receptors is a human patient who received an intestinal transplant, so some T cells may come from the graft donor.

The gene calls are TRBV6-5 and TRBJ2-7; TRBD2 matches 12 bases. The CDR3 totals 15 residues. Looked up from germline, CDR1 is MNHEY and CDR2 is SVGAGI. V lost 5 bases to trimming and J lost 1 base; unmatched junction nucleotides: 3. The CDR3 bases are TGTGCCAGCAGTCCCGGGACTAGCGGGTCCTACGAGCAGTACTTC. Protein product: CASSPGTSGSYEQYF.

This clone was recorded only once. The rearrangement joins TRBV6-5 to TRBJ2-3, with D maybe TRBD2 (6 bases). The CDR3 is made up of 13 amino acids. Germline V gives CDR1 MNHEY, CDR2 SVGAGI. The V and J ends lost 6 bases and 3 bases respectively, with 10 bases between them. DNA for the CDR3: TGTGCCAGCAGCCGGGAGATGACAGATACGCAGTATTTT. Residues: CASSREMTDTQYF.

The chain's CDR3 is CASSIAQKETQYF. The CDR3 DNA is TGTGCCAGTAGTATAGCGCAGAAAGAGACCCAGTACTTC. The V and J genes are TRBV19 and TRBJ2-5; the D is unclear. CDR1 LNHDA and CDR2 SQIVND come from the germline V gene (reference sequence). The germline V and J ends were trimmed by 1 base and 3 bases, with 6 bases remaining between them. The CDR3 is made up of 13 amino acids.

This chain joins TRBV7-9 and TRBJ2-5; 7 bases agree with TRBD1. The J call is in doubt because the DNA end fits TRBJ2-7 better. CDR1 is SEHNR, CDR2 FQNEAQ, per germline (reference sequence). The CDR3 has 13 residues. The CDR3 DNA follows: TGTGCCAGCAGACCGCGACAGGGCTACGAGCAGTACTTC. Translation: CASRPRQGYEQYF.

This sequence joins TRBV7-6 and TRBJ2-2; TRBD2 might be the D (5 bases). The V and J ends lost 4 bases and 7 bases respectively, with 13 bases between them. Germline-derived CDR1 and CDR2 are SGHVS and FNYEAQ. CDR3 length: 14 residues. The CDR3 bases are TGTGCCAGCAGCTCCTGGAGGACGGGCGGGGAGCTGTTTTTT. Amino acids: CASSSWRTGGELFF.

This clone was picked up one time. The V and J genes are TRBV27 and TRBJ2-3; possibly TRBD2 for D (5 bases). CDR1 is MNHEY and CDR2 is SMNVEV in the germline V gene (reference sequence). Trimming pared 3 bases from V and 1 base from J, leaving 20 bases between. The CDR3 loop spans 18 amino acids. The CDR3 protein is CASSFVPLATDGTDTQYF. The CDR3 DNA sequence: TGTGCCAGCAGTTTCGTCCCCCTAGCAACTGATGGCACAGATACGCAGTATTTT.

This chain uses TRBV28 with TRBJ2-6; a possible D gene is TRBD2 (6 bases). The germline V and J ends were trimmed by 7 bases and 0 bases, with 13 bases remaining between them. Germline V gene data show CDR1 as MDHEN and CDR2 as SYDVKM. The CDR3 consists of 16 residues. The CDR3 sequence: CASTPAGSSGANVLTF. The CDR3 region has the DNA TGTGCCAGCACTCCGGCCGGGAGCTCTGGGGCCAACGTCCTGACTTTC.

V gene TRBV4-1 combines with J gene TRBJ2-3; either TRBD1 or TRBD2 may fit D (5 bases each). The CDR3 loop spans 12 amino acids. V shed 4 bases and J shed 6 bases, with 8 bases lying between them. Germline V gives CDR1 MGHRA, CDR2 YSYEKL. The CDR3: CASSPEGDTQYF. Here the CDR3 DNA reads TGCGCCAGCAGCCCCGAGGGGGATACGCAGTATTTT.

This chain uses TRBV2 with TRBJ1-2; D is ambiguous. The V end lost 3 bases, the J end lost 0 bases, and 8 bases lay between the germline ends. CDR1 is SNHLY and CDR2 is FYNNEI in the germline V gene. The CDR3 is made up of 14 amino acids. CDR3 DNA sequence: TGTGCCAGCAGTGATACTCCGACTAACTATGGCTACACCTTC. Residues: CASSDTPTNYGYTF.

The chain links TRBV6-5 to TRBJ1-5, with 9 bases fitting TRBD1. The CDR3 has 15 residues. CDR1 MNHEY and CDR2 SVGAGI come from the germline V gene. Trimming cost V 5 bases and J 5 bases; bases outside gene matches: 7. The CDR3 coding sequence is TGTGCCAGCAGTCCCCCGGGACAGGGACATCAGCCCCAGCATTTT. This translates into CASSPPGQGHQPQHF.

The chain recombines TRBV6-5 with TRBJ2-5, with D perhaps matching TRBD1 or TRBD2 (6 bases each). CDR3 length: 15 amino acids. Germline CDR1 is MNHEY and CDR2 is SVGAGI. V lost 2 bases, J lost 3 bases, and 13 bases lay in between. In DNA, the CDR3 is TGTGCCAGCAGTTACGGGGGGCCCCCCGAAGAGACCCAGTACTTC. It encodes CASSYGGPPEETQYF.

The V call is TRBV5-3, the J call TRBJ1-5; D is possibly TRBD1 (6 bases). TRBV5-3 is annotated as an ORF whose role is uncertain. V lost 6 bases and J lost 0, with 16 bases in between. The CDR3 is 16 residues long. The CDR3 reads CARKTGNLYSNQPQHF. Here the CDR3 DNA reads TGTGCCAGAAAGACAGGCAACCTCTATAGCAATCAGCCCCAGCATTTT.

V gene TRBV7-9 combines with J gene TRBJ2-5; 14 bases map to TRBD2. This CDR3 region has 18 residues. Losses at the gene ends were 4 bases for V and 0 bases for J; bases not matched to a gene: 7. Germline CDR1 and CDR2: SEHNR and FQNEAQ (reference sequence). In DNA, the CDR3 is TGTGCCAGCAGCTCTGGGACTAGCGGGGGCCATTACCAAGAGACCCAGTACTTC. Translating gives CASSSGTSGGHYQETQYF.

J is TRBJ2-5 and V is TRBV5-1, with D possibly matching TRBD1 (5 bases). Germline values: CDR1 SGHRS, CDR2 YFSETQ. V was cut by 0 bases and J by 3 bases, with 9 bases left in between. This CDR3 contains 14 residues. The CDR3 DNA follows: TGCGCCAGCAGCTTGGAGGGCAGGGAAGAGACCCAGTACTTC. Residues: CASSLEGREETQYF.

This chain links TRBV6-6 with TRBJ2-7; D might be TRBD2 (5 bases). V shed 3 bases and J shed 2 bases, with 14 bases lying between them. The CDR3 extends over 15 amino acids. Germline-derived CDR1 and CDR2 are MNHNY and SVGAGI (reference sequence). DNA of the CDR3: TGTGCCAGCAGTTATGAGTCCGGGGTCGCCTACGAGCAGTACTTC. As protein: CASSYESGVAYEQYF.

CDR3 protein: CASSQGTSGPLSYNEQFF. In nucleotides, the CDR3 is TGCGCCAGCAGCCAAGGGACTAGCGGGCCTCTATCCTACAATGAGCAGTTCTTC. The chain has TRBV4-1 and TRBJ2-1, with TRBD2 matching over 11 bases. The V gene's germline CDR1 is MGHRA and CDR2 YSYEKL. The CDR3 consists of 18 residues. V was clipped by 1 base and J by 1 base; unmatched bases: 6.

V usage is TRBV12-5 and J usage is TRBJ2-1, with 9 bases aligning to TRBD2. The CDR3 sequence is 17 residues long. The trim removed 3 bases at V and 6 bases at J, leaving 12 bases unmatched. Germline V gene data show CDR1 as LGHNT and CDR2 as FRNRAP. The CDR3 region is CASGFNGLAGSFNEQFF. In nucleotides, the CDR3 is TGTGCTAGTGGTTTTAACGGGCTAGCGGGAAGTTTCAATGAGCAGTTCTTC.

V and J are TRBV7-9 and TRBJ1-5; D gene uncertain. Germline V CDR1 and CDR2: SEHNR, FQNEAQ (reference sequence). The CDR3 loop spans 16 amino acids. V was shortened by 5 bases and J by 0 bases, with 14 bases between the two germline ends. CDR3 nucleotides: TGTGCCAGCAGCGGACTGGACTGGGATAGCAATCAGCCCCAGCATTTT. Its protein product is CASSGLDWDSNQPQHF.

The chain has TRBV18 and TRBJ2-3; D call uncertain. CDR3 length: 11 amino acids. The V and J ends lost 8 bases and 4 bases respectively, with 7 bases between them. The V gene's germline CDR1 is KGHSH and CDR2 LQKENI. The CDR3 bases are TGTGCCAGCCAGGTTTCAGATACGCAGTATTTT. Protein: CASQVSDTQYF.

The CDR3 nucleotides are TGTGCCATCAGTCCGAGGGTACCAAGCGAAACAGATACGCAGTATTTT. Translating it yields CAISPRVPSETDTQYF. This rearrangement joins TRBV10-3 to TRBJ2-3, with D maybe TRBD2 (5 bases). CDR3 size: 16 residues. V was clipped by 5 bases and J by 3 bases, with 18 bases between them. The germline V gene has CDR1 ENHRY and CDR2 SYGVKD.

The chain is built from TRBV4-1 and TRBJ2-7, with D unresolved. Trimming stripped 0 bases from V and 3 bases from J, with 15 bases between. The CDR3 is 16 residues long. From germline, CDR1 is MGHRA and CDR2 YSYEKL. The CDR3 DNA reads TGCGCCAGCAGCCAAGAAGGTGGCACCTCCCTCTACGAGCAGTACTTC. The encoded protein is CASSQEGGTSLYEQYF.

The chain links TRBV6-5 to TRBJ1-3; D is undetermined. This CDR3 comprises 14 residues. The germline V gene encodes CDR1 MNHEY and CDR2 SVGAGI. Trimming pared 0 bases from V and 4 bases from J, leaving 7 bases between. The CDR3 DNA is TGTGCCAGCAGTTACTCACAATCCGGAAACACCATATATTTT. Amino acids: CASSYSQSGNTIYF.

In this sample, this clone turned up once. The rearrangement links TRBV11-2 to TRBJ2-5; D may be TRBD2 (6 bases). Trimming removed 1 base at V and 7 bases at J, with 13 bases between. Looked up from germline, CDR1 is SGHAT and CDR2 is FQNNGV. The CDR3 spans 14 residues. CDR3 region: CASSLGQLGGTQYF. The CDR3, as DNA: TGTGCCAGCAGCTTAGGTCAGCTCGGGGGGACCCAGTACTTC. The variable domain in full, completed from reference TRBV11-2 and TRBJ2-5, reads EAGVAQSPRYKIIEKRQSVAFWCNPISGHATLYWYQQILGQGPKLLIQFQNNGVVDDSQLPKDRFSAERLKGVDSTLKIQPAKLEDSAVYLCASSLGQLGGTQYFGPGTRLLVL.

The rearrangement uses TRBV7-3 and TRBJ2-3; TRBD2 agrees at 11 bases. After removal of 5 bases from V and 2 bases from J, the junction contained 6 bases not matched to a gene. Looked up from germline, CDR1 is SGHTA and CDR2 is FQGTGA. The CDR3 is 16 amino acids. This CDR3 is CASSLLAGGLTDTQYF. DNA of the CDR3: TGTGCCAGCAGCCTCCTAGCGGGAGGCCTCACAGATACGCAGTATTTT.

The chain joins TRBV9 to TRBJ2-3; maybe TRBD1 (5 bases). Germline CDR1 and CDR2: SGDLS and YYNGEE. Deletions cut 4 bases from V and 1 base from J, with 19 bases between. This CDR3 spans 17 amino acids. CDR3 DNA: TGTGCCAGCAGCCCCTCTGGGGCAGTCCTCGGCACAGATACGCAGTATTTT. This gives the protein CASSPSGAVLGTDTQYF.

The CDR3 sequence: CASSIATGELFF. The CDR3 DNA follows: TGTGCCAGTAGTATCGCCACCGGGGAGCTGTTTTTT. The chain has TRBV19 and TRBJ2-2; D remains unclear. V was clipped by 3 bases and J by 4 bases, with 3 bases between them. Looked up from germline, CDR1 is LNHDA and CDR2 is SQIVND (reference sequence). The CDR3 is made up of 12 amino acids.